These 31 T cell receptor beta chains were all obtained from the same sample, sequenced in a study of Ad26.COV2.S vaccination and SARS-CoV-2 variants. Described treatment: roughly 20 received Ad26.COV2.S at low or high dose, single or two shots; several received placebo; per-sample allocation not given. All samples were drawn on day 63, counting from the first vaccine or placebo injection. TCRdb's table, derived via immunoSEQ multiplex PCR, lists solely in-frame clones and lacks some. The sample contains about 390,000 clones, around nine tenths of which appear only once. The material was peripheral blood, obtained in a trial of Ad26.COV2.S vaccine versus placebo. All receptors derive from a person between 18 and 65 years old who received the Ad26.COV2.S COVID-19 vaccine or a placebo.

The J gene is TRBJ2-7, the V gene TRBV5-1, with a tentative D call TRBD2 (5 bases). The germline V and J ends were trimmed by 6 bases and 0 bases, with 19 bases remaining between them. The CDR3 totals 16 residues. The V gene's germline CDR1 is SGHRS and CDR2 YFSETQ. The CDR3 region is CASNKDGGWSSYEQYF. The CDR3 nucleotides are TGCGCCAGCAACAAGGATGGCGGGTGGAGCTCCTACGAGCAGTACTTC.

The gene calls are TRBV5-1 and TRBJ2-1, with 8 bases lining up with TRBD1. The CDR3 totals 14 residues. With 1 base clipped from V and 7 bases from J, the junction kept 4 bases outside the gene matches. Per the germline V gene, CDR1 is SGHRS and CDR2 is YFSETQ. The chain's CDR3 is CASSLTGGKNEQFF. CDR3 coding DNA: TGCGCCAGCAGCTTGACAGGGGGTAAGAATGAGCAGTTCTTC.

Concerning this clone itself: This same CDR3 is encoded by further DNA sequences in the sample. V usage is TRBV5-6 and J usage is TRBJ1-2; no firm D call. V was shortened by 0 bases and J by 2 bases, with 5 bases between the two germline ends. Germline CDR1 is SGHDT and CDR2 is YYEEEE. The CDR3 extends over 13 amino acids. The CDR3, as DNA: TGTGCCAGCAGCTTGGAGGGAAACTATGGCTACACCTTC. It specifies CASSLEGNYGYTF.

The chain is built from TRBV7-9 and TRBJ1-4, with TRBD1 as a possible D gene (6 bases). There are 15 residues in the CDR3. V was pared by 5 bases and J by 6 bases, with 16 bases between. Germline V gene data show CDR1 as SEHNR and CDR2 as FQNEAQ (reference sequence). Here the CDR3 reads CASSPPGAGDEKLFF. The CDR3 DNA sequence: TGTGCCAGCAGCCCCCCGGGGGCAGGGGATGAAAAACTGTTTTTT.

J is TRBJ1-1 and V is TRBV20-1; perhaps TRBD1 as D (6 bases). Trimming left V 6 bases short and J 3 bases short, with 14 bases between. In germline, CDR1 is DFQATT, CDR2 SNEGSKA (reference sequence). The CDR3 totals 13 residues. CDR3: CSASWDKDTEAFF. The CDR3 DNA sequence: TGCAGTGCAAGTTGGGACAAAGACACTGAAGCTTTCTTT.

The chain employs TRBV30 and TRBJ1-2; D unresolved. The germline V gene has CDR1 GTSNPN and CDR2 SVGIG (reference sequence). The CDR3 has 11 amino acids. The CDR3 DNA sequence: TGTGCACTGGCGGGAAGTTATGGCTACACCTTC. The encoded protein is CALAGSYGYTF.

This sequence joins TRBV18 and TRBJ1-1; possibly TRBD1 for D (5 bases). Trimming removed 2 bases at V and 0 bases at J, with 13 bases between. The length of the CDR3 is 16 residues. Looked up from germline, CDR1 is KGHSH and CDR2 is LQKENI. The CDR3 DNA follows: TGTGCCAGCTCACCATTGGGGGATACTATGAACACTGAAGCTTTCTTT. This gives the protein CASSPLGDTMNTEAFF.

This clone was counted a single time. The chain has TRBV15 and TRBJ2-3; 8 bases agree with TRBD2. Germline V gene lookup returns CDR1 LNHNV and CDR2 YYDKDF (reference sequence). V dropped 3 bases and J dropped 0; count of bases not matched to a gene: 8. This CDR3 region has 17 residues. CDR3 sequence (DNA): TGTGCCACCAGCAGTCAAAGCGGGGGACCTAGCACAGATACGCAGTATTTT. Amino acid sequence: CATSSQSGGPSTDTQYF.

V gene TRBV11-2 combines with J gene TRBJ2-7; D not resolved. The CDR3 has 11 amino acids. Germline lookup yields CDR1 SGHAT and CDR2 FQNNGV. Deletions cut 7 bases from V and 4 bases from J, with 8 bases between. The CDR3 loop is CASTPGYEQYF. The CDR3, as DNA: TGTGCCAGCACCCCCGGGTACGAGCAGTACTTC.

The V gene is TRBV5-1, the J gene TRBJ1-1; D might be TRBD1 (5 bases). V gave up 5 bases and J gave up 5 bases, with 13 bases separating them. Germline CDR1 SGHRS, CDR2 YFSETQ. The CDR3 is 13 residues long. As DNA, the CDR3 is TGCGCCAGCAGGGGGCTAGGATGGACTGAAGCTTTCTTT. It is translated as CASRGLGWTEAFF.

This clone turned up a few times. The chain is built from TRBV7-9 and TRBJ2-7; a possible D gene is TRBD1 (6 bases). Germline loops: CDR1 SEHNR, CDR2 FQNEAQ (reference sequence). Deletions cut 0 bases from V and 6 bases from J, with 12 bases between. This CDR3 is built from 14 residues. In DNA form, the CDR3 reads TGTGCCAGCAGCTTAGCGCTCGGCAGGGGCGAGCAGTACTTC. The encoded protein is CASSLALGRGEQYF.

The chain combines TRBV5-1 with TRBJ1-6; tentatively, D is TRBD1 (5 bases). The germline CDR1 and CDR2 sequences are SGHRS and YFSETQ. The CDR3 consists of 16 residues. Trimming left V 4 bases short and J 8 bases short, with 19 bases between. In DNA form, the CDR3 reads TGCGCCAGCAGCCCCCTTGACGGGGGACCCGATTCACCCCTCCACTTT. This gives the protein CASSPLDGGPDSPLHF. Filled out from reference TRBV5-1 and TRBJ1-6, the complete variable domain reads KAGVTQTPRYLIKTRGQQVTLSCSPISGHRSVSWYQQTPGQGLQFLFEYFSETQRNKGNFPGRFSGRQFSNSRSEMNVSTLELGDSALYLCASSPLDGGPDSPLHFGNGTRLTVT.

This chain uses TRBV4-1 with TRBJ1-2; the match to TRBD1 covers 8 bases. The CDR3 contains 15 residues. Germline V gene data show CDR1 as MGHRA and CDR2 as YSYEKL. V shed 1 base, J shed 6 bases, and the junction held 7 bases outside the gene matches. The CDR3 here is CASSQAATGANGYTF. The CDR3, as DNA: TGCGCCAGCAGCCAAGCTGCGACAGGGGCTAATGGCTACACCTTC.

The CDR3 nucleotides are TGCGCCAGCAGCTTGGCGGCAGGGTCTGGGTATGGCTACACCTTC. It translates to CASSLAAGSGYGYTF. The chain uses TRBV5-1 and TRBJ1-2; maybe TRBD1 (5 bases). The V end was cut by 0 bases, the J end by 5 bases, with 14 bases between. Germline-derived CDR1 and CDR2 are SGHRS and YFSETQ. The length of the CDR3 is 15 residues.

CDR3 nucleotides: TGTGCCACCCGCCCTGATCGACTAGCGGGGACCCAAGAGACCCAGTACTTC. It is translated as CATRPDRLAGTQETQYF. The V call is TRBV15, the J call TRBJ2-5, with TRBD2 identical over 11 bases. The CDR3 is made up of 17 amino acids. With 8 bases clipped from V and 1 base from J, the junction kept 12 bases outside the gene matches. Germline CDR1 and CDR2: LNHNV and YYDKDF (reference sequence). The full variable domain, with the rest looked up from reference TRBV15 and TRBJ2-5, is DAMVIQNPRYQVTQFGKPVTLSCSQTLNHNVMYWYQQKSSQAPKLLFHYYDKDFNNEADTPDNFQSRRPNTSFCFLDIRSPGLGDTAMYLCATRPDRLAGTQETQYFGPGTRLLVL.

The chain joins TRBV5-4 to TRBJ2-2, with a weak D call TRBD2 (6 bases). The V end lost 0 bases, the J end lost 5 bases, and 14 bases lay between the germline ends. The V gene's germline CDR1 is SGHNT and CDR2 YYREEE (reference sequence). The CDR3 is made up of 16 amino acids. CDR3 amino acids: CASSLAETRETGELFF. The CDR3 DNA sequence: TGTGCCAGCAGCTTGGCCGAGACTAGGGAAACCGGGGAGCTGTTTTTT.

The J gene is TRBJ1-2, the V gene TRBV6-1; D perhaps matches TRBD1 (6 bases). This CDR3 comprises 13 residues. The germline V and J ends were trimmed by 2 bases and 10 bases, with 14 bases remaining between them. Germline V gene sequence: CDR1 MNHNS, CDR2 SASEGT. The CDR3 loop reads CASSERGRVDYTF. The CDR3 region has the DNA TGTGCCAGCAGTGAAAGGGGGAGGGTCGACTACACCTTC.

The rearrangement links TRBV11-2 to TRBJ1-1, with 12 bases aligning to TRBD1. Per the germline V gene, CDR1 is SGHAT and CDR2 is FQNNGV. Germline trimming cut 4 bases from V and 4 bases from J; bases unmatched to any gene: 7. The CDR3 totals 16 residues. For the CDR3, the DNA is TGTGCCAGCAGCTCCGGGACAGGGGGCATGGGCACTGAAGCTTTCTTT. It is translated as CASSSGTGGMGTEAFF.

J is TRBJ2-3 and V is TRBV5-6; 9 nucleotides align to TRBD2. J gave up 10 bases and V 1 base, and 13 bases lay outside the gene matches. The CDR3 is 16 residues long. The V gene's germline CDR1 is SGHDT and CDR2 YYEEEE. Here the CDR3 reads CASSLRVSGGPDPQYF. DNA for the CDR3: TGTGCCAGCAGCTTGAGGGTCAGCGGGGGGCCCGATCCGCAGTATTTT.

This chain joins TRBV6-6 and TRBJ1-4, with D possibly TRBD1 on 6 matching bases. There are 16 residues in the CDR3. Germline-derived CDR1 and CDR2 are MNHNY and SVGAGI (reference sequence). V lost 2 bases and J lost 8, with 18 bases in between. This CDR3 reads CASSYGTAGAREKLFF. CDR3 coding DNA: TGTGCCAGCAGTTACGGAACCGCAGGGGCTCGAGAAAAACTGTTTTTT.

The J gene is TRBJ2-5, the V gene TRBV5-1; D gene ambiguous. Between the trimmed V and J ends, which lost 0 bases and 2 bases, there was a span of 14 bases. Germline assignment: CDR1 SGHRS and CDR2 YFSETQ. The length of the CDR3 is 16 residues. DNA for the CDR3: TGCGCCAGCAGCTTGGCCAGTTTTGGCAGTCAAGAGACCCAGTACTTC. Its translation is CASSLASFGSQETQYF.

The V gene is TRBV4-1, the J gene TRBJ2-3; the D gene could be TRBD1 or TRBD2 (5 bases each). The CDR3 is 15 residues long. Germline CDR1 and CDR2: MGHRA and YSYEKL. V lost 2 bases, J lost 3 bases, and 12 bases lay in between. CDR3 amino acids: CASSQFGTLTDTQYF. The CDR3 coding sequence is TGCGCCAGCAGCCAATTCGGGACGTTAACAGATACGCAGTATTTT.

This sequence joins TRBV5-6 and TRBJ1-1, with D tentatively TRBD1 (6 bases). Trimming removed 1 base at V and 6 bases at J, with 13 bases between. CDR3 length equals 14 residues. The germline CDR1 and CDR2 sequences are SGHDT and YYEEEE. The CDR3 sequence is CASSLWGALPEAFF. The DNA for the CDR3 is TGTGCCAGCAGCTTGTGGGGGGCACTTCCTGAAGCTTTCTTT.

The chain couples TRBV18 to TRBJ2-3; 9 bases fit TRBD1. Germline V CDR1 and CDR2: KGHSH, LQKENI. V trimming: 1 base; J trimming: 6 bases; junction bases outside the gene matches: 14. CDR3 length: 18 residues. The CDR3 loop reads CASSPRVELGQGWDTQYF. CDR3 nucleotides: TGTGCCAGCTCACCACGGGTGGAACTTGGACAGGGGTGGGATACGCAGTATTTT.

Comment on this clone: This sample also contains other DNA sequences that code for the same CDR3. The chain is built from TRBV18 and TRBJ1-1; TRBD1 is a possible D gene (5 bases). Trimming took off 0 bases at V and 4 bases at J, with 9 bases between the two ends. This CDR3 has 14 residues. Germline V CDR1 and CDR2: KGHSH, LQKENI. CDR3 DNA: TGTGCCAGCTCACCACCGGGACTCGGCACTGAAGCTTTCTTT. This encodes CASSPPGLGTEAFF.

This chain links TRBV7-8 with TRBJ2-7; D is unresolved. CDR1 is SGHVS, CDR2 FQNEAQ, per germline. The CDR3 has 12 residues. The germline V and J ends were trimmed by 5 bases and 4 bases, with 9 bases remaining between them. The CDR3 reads CASSVGSYEQYF. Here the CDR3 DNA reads TGTGCCAGCAGCGTAGGGTCTTACGAGCAGTACTTC.

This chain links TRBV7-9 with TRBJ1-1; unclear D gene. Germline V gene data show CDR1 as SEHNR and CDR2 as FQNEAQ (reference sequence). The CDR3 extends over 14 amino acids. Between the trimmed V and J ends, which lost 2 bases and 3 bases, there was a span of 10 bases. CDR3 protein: CASSLWSDDTEAFF. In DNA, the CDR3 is TGTGCCAGCAGCTTATGGTCTGATGACACTGAAGCTTTCTTT.

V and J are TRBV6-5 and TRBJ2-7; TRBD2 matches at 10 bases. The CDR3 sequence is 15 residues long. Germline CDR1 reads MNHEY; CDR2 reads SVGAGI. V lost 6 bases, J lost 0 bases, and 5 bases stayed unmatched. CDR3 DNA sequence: TGTGCCAGCAGACCTAGCGGGGGCAGCTCCTACGAGCAGTACTTC. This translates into CASRPSGGSSYEQYF.

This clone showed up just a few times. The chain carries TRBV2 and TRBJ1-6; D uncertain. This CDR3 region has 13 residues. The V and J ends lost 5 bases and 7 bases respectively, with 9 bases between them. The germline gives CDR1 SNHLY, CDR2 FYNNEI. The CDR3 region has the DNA TGTGCCAGCAGTACCGACGCCAATTCACCCCTCCACTTT. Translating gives CASSTDANSPLHF.

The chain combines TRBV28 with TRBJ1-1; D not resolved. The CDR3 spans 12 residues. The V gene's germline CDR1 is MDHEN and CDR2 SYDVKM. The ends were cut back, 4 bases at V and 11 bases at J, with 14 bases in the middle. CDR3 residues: CASSSPTASAFF. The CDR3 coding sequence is TGTGCCAGCAGTTCCCCCACTGCTTCTGCTTTCTTT.

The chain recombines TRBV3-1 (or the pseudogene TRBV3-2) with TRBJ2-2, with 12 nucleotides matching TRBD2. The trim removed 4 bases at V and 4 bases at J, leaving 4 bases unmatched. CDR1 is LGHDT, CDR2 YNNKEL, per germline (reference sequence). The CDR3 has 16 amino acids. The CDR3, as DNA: TGTGCCAGCAGCCCATGGACTAGCGGGGTCACCGGGGAGCTGTTTTTT. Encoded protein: CASSPWTSGVTGELFF.